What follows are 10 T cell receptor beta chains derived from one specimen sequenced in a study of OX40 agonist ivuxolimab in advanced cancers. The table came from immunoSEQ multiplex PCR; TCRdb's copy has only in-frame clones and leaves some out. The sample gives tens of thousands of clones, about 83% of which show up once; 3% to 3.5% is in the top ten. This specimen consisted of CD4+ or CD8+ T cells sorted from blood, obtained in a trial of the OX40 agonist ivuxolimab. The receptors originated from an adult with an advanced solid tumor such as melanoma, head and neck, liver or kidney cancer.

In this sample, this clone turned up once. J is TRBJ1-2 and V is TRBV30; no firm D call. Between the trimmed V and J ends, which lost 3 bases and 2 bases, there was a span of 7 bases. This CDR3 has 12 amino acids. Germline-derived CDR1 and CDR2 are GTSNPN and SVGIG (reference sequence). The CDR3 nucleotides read TGTGCCTGGAGGATGGGAAACTATGGCTACACCTTC. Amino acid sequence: CAWRMGNYGYTF.

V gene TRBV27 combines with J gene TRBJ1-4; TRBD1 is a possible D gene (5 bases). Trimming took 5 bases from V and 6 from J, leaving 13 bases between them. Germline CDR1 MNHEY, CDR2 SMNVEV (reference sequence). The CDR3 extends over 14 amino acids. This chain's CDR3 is CASSGAGAYEKLFF. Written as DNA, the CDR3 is TGTGCCAGCAGTGGAGCCGGGGCCTATGAAAAACTGTTTTTT. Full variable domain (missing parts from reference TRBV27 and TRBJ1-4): EAQVTQNPRYLITVTGKKLTVTCSQNMNHEYMSWYRQDPGLGLRQIYYSMNVEVTDKGDVPEGYKVSRKEKRNFPLILESPSPNQTSLYFCASSGAGAYEKLFFGSGTQLSVL.

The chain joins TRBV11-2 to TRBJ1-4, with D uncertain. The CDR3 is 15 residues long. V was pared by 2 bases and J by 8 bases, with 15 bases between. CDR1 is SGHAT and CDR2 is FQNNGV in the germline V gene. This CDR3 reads CASSLMGRSGEKLFF. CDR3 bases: TGTGCCAGCAGCTTAATGGGCCGGTCGGGGGAAAAACTGTTTTTT.

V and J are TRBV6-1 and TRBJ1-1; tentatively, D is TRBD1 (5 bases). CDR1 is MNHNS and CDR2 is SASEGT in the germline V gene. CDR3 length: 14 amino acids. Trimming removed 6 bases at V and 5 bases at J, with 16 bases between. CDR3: CASRSTGIGTEAFF. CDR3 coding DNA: TGTGCCAGCAGATCCACAGGTATTGGTACTGAAGCTTTCTTT.

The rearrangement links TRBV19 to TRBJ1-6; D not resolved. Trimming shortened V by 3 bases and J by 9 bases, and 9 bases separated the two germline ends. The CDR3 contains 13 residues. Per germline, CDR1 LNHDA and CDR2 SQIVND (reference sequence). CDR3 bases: TGTGCCAGTAGTATTCGCGACGGTTCACCCCTCCACTTT. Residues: CASSIRDGSPLHF.

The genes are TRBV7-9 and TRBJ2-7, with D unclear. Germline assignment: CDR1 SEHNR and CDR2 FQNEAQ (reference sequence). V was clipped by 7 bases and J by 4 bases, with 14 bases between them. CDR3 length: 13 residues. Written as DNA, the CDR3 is TGTGCCAGCACAGGACGCCGAGAGTACGAGCAGTACTTC. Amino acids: CASTGRREYEQYF.

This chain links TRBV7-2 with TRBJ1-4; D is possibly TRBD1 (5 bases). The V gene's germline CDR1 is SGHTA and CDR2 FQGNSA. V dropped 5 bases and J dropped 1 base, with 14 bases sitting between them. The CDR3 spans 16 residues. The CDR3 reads CASSLRPQGTNEKLFF. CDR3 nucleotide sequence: TGTGCCAGCAGCCTACGTCCTCAGGGAACTAATGAAAAACTGTTTTTT.

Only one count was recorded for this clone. The CDR3 DNA sequence: TGTGCCAGCAGTGAAGGGCCCCCCGGCCCGTACAATGAGCAGTTCTTC. It specifies CASSEGPPGPYNEQFF. V and J are TRBV6-1 and TRBJ2-1; D is undetermined. Trimming took 1 base from V and 4 from J, leaving 14 bases between them. The CDR3 consists of 16 residues. The germline CDR1 and CDR2 sequences are MNHNS and SASEGT.

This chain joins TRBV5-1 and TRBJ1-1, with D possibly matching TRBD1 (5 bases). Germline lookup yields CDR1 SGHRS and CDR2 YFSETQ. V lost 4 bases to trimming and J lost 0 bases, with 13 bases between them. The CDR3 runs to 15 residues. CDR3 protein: CASSRDGFMNTEAFF. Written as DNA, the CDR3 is TGCGCCAGCAGCCGGGACGGATTCATGAACACTGAAGCTTTCTTT.

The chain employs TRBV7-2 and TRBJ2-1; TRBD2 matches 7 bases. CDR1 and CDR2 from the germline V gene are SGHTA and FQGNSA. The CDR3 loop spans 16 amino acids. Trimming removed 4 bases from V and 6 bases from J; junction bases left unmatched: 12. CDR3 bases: TGTGCCAGCAGCTATTCGGTTGGTGGCGGGAGCAATGAGCAGTTCTTC. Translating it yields CASSYSVGGGSNEQFF.